The 10 T cell receptor beta chains in this list originate from one sample, sequenced in a study of siplizumab effects on memory and regulatory T cells. Repertoires were generated with immunoSEQ multiplex PCR, while TCRdb's copy carries only in-frame clones and drops some. The sample has roughly 68,000 clones, approximately 96% seen once. Sequenced sample: naive CD8+ T cells sorted from blood. All receptors derive from a human donor in good health.

The CDR3 here is CASSLWANTVQETQYF. Here the CDR3 DNA reads TGTGCCAGCAGCTTATGGGCAAATACAGTACAAGAGACCCAGTACTTC. The chain has TRBV7-6 and TRBJ2-5; D remains ambiguous. The CDR3 covers 16 residues. With 2 bases removed from V and 2 bases from J, the gap between germline ends came to 15 bases. Germline values: CDR1 SGHVS, CDR2 FNYEAQ.

This chain connects TRBV6-5 to TRBJ1-2, with TRBD1 matching over 7 bases. The CDR3 contains 16 residues. V was pared by 2 bases and J by 0 bases, with 6 bases of the junction left unmatched. Looked up from germline, CDR1 is MNHEY and CDR2 is SVGAGI. In DNA, the CDR3 is TGTGCCAGCAGTTACGGTATAAGGGGGCCTAACTATGGCTACACCTTC. Translated: CASSYGIRGPNYGYTF.

V is TRBV9 and J is TRBJ2-5; 9 positions agree with TRBD1. The CDR3 sequence is 17 residues long. The J segment lost 5 bases and the V segment lost 3 bases, leaving 14 bases of the junction unmatched. Germline CDR1 SGDLS, CDR2 YYNGEE. The chain's CDR3 is CASSDPGQGLAWETQYF. As DNA, the CDR3 is TGTGCCAGCAGCGATCCGGGACAGGGTTTGGCGTGGGAGACCCAGTACTTC.

This chain uses TRBV9 with TRBJ2-5, with D unresolved. V dropped 0 bases and J dropped 3 bases, with 12 bases sitting between them. CDR3 size: 15 residues. Germline CDR1 SGDLS, CDR2 YYNGEE. This CDR3 is CASSVDGNWEETQYF. CDR3 nucleotide sequence: TGTGCCAGCAGCGTAGATGGGAACTGGGAAGAGACCCAGTACTTC.

The V call is TRBV15, the J call TRBJ1-5; a weak D match, TRBD1 (6 bases). Germline lookup yields CDR1 LNHNV and CDR2 YYDKDF (reference sequence). CDR3 size: 16 residues. V lost 0 bases to trimming and J lost 0 bases, with 9 bases between them. CDR3: CATSREQGLSNQPQHF. The DNA of the CDR3 is TGTGCCACCAGCAGAGAACAGGGTCTTAGCAATCAGCCCCAGCATTTT.

The V gene is TRBV6-4, the J gene TRBJ2-3, with 9 nucleotides matching TRBD2. V gave up 4 bases and J gave up 3 bases; unmatched junction bases: 8. The CDR3 is made up of 16 amino acids. Germline-derived CDR1 and CDR2 are MRHNA and SNTAGT. CDR3 bases: TGTGCCAGCAGTGGGGACGGCGGGGGGGGAACAGATACGCAGTATTTT. Its protein product is CASSGDGGGGTDTQYF.

This chain connects TRBV29-1 to TRBJ2-3, with 8 bases lining up with TRBD2. V trimming: 4 bases; J trimming: 3 bases; junction bases outside the gene matches: 3. Germline V gene sequence: CDR1 SQVTM, CDR2 ANQGSEA. The CDR3 is 13 amino acids. The CDR3 DNA reads as TGCAGCGTTGTACTAGCGGAAACAGATACGCAGTATTTT. Protein: CSVVLAETDTQYF.

The J gene is TRBJ2-1, the V gene TRBV5-4; D unclear. CDR1 SGHNT and CDR2 YYREEE come from the germline V gene (reference sequence). Trimming cost V 2 bases and J 7 bases, with 4 bases left between them. This CDR3 has 11 residues. The CDR3 region is CASSFGNEQFF. The CDR3 DNA reads as TGTGCCAGCAGCTTCGGGAATGAGCAGTTCTTC.

The V gene is TRBV5-4, the J gene TRBJ2-1, with D maybe TRBD1 (6 bases). Germline-derived CDR1 and CDR2 are SGHNT and YYREEE (reference sequence). With 6 bases removed from V and 8 bases from J, the gap between germline ends came to 24 bases. The CDR3 is made up of 16 amino acids. This CDR3 reads CASTFRGRGVLDEQFF. The CDR3, as DNA: TGTGCCAGCACCTTCAGGGGCAGGGGTGTACTCGATGAGCAGTTCTTC.

The J gene is TRBJ2-1, the V gene TRBV9; D remains unclear. Germline V gives CDR1 SGDLS, CDR2 YYNGEE. This CDR3 is built from 12 residues. V was shortened by 3 bases and J by 9 bases, with 10 bases between the two germline ends. DNA of the CDR3: TGTGCCAGCAGCGCCTCTATGCGTGAGCAGTTCTTC. Protein: CASSASMREQFF.